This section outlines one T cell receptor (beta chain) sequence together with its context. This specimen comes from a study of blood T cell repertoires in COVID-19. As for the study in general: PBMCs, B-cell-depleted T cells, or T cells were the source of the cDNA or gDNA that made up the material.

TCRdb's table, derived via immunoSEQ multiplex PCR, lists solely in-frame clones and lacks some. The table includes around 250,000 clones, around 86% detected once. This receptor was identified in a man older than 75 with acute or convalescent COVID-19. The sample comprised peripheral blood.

The CDR3 protein is CSARGDREAFF. The CDR3 nucleotides are TGCAGTGCTAGGGGGGACAGGGAGGCTTTCTTT. The chain is built from TRBV20-1 and TRBJ1-1; 9 nucleotides match TRBD1. The trim removed 3 bases at V and 11 bases at J, leaving 4 bases unmatched. Germline CDR1 is DFQATT and CDR2 is SNEGSKA (reference sequence). This CDR3 has 11 amino acids.